This T cell receptor (beta chain) was obtained from a study of shared clonotypes between healthy human individuals. Terminally differentiated effector memory CD45RA+ cells were left out of the naive CD8 fraction, which was CD45RO-negative and positively selected for CCR7. V lost 5 bases and J lost 7, with 15 bases in between. The CDR3 runs to 14 residues. From germline, CDR1 is LNHNV and CDR2 YYDKDF (reference sequence). To note about this clone: Its antigen is unknown.

Under the authors' procedure: ImmunoSEQ only sent back junction sequences with no quality scores, so filtering was done differently. Using immunoSEQ multiplex PCR, the repertoire was profiled, and TCRdb retains in-frame clones only, with some absent. The V and J calls and clone size were taken over from that table, and D and trimming were inferred from the DNA. The repertoire holds around 2,000,000 clones, with about 93% as singletons. Study-level results: Sequencing depth was a factor that was expected to affect clonotype sharing among donors. Represented diversity, genetic and exposure-history alike, was limited by few donors.

The chain has TRBV15 and TRBJ2-1; no clear D. The clonotype originates from a young man in good health. Some clones in this sample may be carry-over from other donors' samples. The sequencing input was naive CD8+ T cells from PBMCs. Here the CDR3 DNA reads TGTGCCACCAGCTTGGGTCATCTGGGGAATGAGCAGTTCTTC. Translated: CATSLGHLGNEQFF.